Presented here are 32 T cell receptor beta chains from one specimen sequenced in a study of blood T cell repertoires in COVID-19. TCRdb keeps only in-frame clones here, not all; method: immunoSEQ multiplex PCR. The sample consists of fewer than 200,000 clones, over 60% of them appearing once. The specimen sequenced was peripheral blood. The receptor source for this set is an elderly woman with acute or convalescent COVID-19.

This rearrangement joins TRBV7-2 to TRBJ2-1, with D maybe TRBD2 (5 bases). V was cut by 0 bases and J by 10 bases, with 13 bases left in between. The CDR3 has 14 amino acids. CDR1 is SGHTA, CDR2 FQGNSA, per germline. CDR3 sequence (DNA): TGTGCCAGCAGCTTAGCAGCGGCCGTGGCAGAGCAGTTCTTC. Translation gives CASSLAAAVAEQFF. Variable domain in full (rest from reference TRBV7-2 and TRBJ2-1): GAGVSQSPSNKVTEKGKDVELRCDPISGHTALYWYRQSLGQGLEFLIYFQGNSAPDKSGLPSDRFSAERTGGSVSTLTIQRTQQEDSAVYLCASSLAAAVAEQFFGPGTRLTVL.

V usage is TRBV19 and J usage is TRBJ2-1; D may be TRBD1 (6 bases). There are 14 residues in the CDR3. Trimming took 2 bases from V and 9 from J, leaving 14 bases between them. CDR1 is LNHDA, CDR2 SQIVND, per germline (reference sequence). The CDR3 region is CASSILQGDGEQFF. CDR3 nucleotides: TGTGCCAGTAGTATACTACAGGGTGACGGTGAGCAGTTCTTC.

J is TRBJ2-1 and V is TRBV7-2; D may be TRBD2 (6 bases). The germline V gene encodes CDR1 SGHTA and CDR2 FQGNSA. Deletions cut 1 base from V and 0 bases from J, with 7 bases between. The CDR3 runs to 15 residues. CDR3: CASSLGGNSYNEQFF. CDR3 DNA sequence: TGTGCCAGCAGCTTAGGCGGGAACTCCTACAATGAGCAGTTCTTC.

The chain uses TRBV5-1 and TRBJ2-3; 8 bases align to TRBD1. The J segment lost 2 bases and the V segment lost 4 bases, leaving 3 bases of the junction unmatched. The CDR3 totals 14 residues. Germline values: CDR1 SGHRS, CDR2 YFSETQ. The CDR3 nucleotides are TGCGCCAGCAGCCGGGGACAGGACACAGATACGCAGTATTTT. Translating it yields CASSRGQDTDTQYF.

This clone showed up just once. V is TRBV25-1 and J is TRBJ1-6; D unresolved. V lost 6 bases to trimming and J lost 4 bases, with 7 bases between them. Germline V CDR1 and CDR2: MGHDK, SYGVNS. The CDR3 covers 13 residues. The CDR3 nucleotides are TGTGCCAGCAGCCGTCCTTATAATTCACCCCTCCACTTT. It is translated as CASSRPYNSPLHF.

The CDR3 DNA is TGTGCCAGCAGCCTCTGGAGTGAAAAACTGTTTTTT. This gives the protein CASSLWSEKLFF. The rearrangement uses TRBV3-1 (or the pseudogene TRBV3-2) and TRBJ1-4, with D unclear. V lost 4 bases, J lost 7 bases, and 7 bases lay in between. This CDR3 comprises 12 residues. Germline CDR1 and CDR2: LGHDT and YNNKEL (reference sequence).

The V gene is TRBV12-3 or TRBV12-4, the J gene TRBJ1-2; 9 nucleotides agree with TRBD1. With 1 base clipped from V and 8 bases from J, the junction kept 2 bases outside the gene matches. CDR3 size: 13 residues. CDR3 residues: CASSLGTGVGYTF. DNA of the CDR3: TGTGCCAGCAGTTTAGGGACAGGGGTCGGCTACACCTTC.

The chain employs TRBV19 and TRBJ2-4, with 10 bases aligning to TRBD2. Germline CDR1 LNHDA, CDR2 SQIVND (reference sequence). The CDR3 is 16 residues long. V lost 1 base and J lost 5; bases outside the gene matches: 5. The CDR3 protein is CASSIASGLAENIQYF. CDR3 sequence (DNA): TGTGCCAGTAGTATAGCTAGTGGACTAGCGGAAAACATTCAGTACTTC.

This chain connects TRBV7-3 to TRBJ2-1; TRBD2 matches at 14 bases. The CDR3 runs 14 residues. Germline-derived CDR1 and CDR2 are SGHTA and FQGTGA. Trimming cost V 5 bases and J 9 bases; bases outside gene matches: 3. This CDR3 reads CASSTGTSGSEQFF. CDR3 nucleotide sequence: TGTGCCAGCAGCACCGGGACTAGCGGGAGTGAGCAGTTCTTC.

The chain carries TRBV18 and TRBJ1-1, with 8 bases lining up with TRBD1. The ends lost 3 bases at V and 1 base at J; junction bases unmatched: 1. The V gene's germline CDR1 is KGHSH and CDR2 LQKENI. The CDR3 covers 14 residues. CDR3 sequence: CASSPTGENTEAFF. DNA of the CDR3: TGTGCCAGCTCACCGACAGGGGAGAACACTGAAGCTTTCTTT. The whole variable domain, remainder taken from reference TRBV18 and TRBJ1-1, is NAGVMQNPRHLVRRRGQEARLRCSPMKGHSHVYWYRQLPEEGLKFMVYLQKENIIDESGMPKERFSAEFPKEGPSILRIQQVVRGDSAAYFCASSPTGENTEAFFGQGTRLTVV.

This CDR3 reads CASSLDGGANADTQYF. The CDR3 DNA reads TGTGCCAGCAGCTTAGATGGCGGAGCTAACGCAGATACGCAGTATTTT. The chain couples TRBV11-2 to TRBJ2-3; no firm D call. The germline V gene encodes CDR1 SGHAT and CDR2 FQNNGV. The CDR3 covers 16 residues. Trimming stripped 0 bases from V and 4 bases from J, with 14 bases between.

The chain is built from TRBV2 and TRBJ1-2; D is uncertain. Trimming shortened V by 4 bases and J by 5 bases, and 8 bases separated the two germline ends. The CDR3 totals 12 residues. CDR1 is SNHLY and CDR2 is FYNNEI in the germline V gene. The CDR3 is CASSGEGYGYTF. The CDR3 DNA follows: TGTGCCAGCAGTGGAGAGGGTTATGGCTACACCTTC.

The chain has TRBV7-2 and TRBJ2-7; 9 positions match TRBD1. CDR1 SGHTA and CDR2 FQGNSA come from the germline V gene. The CDR3 contains 15 residues. Trimming removed 4 bases from V and 3 bases from J; junction bases left unmatched: 7. CDR3 amino acids: CASSSRDRVFYEQYF. The CDR3 DNA reads as TGTGCCAGCAGCTCCCGGGACAGGGTATTCTACGAGCAGTACTTC. The variable domain in full, completed from reference TRBV7-2 and TRBJ2-7, reads GAGVSQSPSNKVTEKGKDVELRCDPISGHTALYWYRQSLGQGLEFLIYFQGNSAPDKSGLPSDRFSAERTGGSVSTLTIQRTQQEDSAVYLCASSSRDRVFYEQYFGPGTRLTVT.

The gene calls are TRBV9 and TRBJ2-5; possible D gene TRBD2, 6 bases. The CDR3 length is 14 residues. Trimming took 4 bases from V and 6 from J, leaving 16 bases between them. Germline V gene data show CDR1 as SGDLS and CDR2 as YYNGEE. CDR3 loop: CASSSGGAQKTQYF. CDR3 DNA sequence: TGTGCCAGCAGCTCAGGAGGGGCGCAAAAGACCCAGTACTTC.

There are a few counts of this clone. The chain employs TRBV7-3 and TRBJ2-4; no clear D. The V gene lost 2 bases and the J gene lost 5 bases, with 13 bases spanning the gap. The CDR3 is 15 amino acids. Germline CDR1 and CDR2: SGHTA and FQGTGA. The CDR3 bases are TGTGCCAGCAGCTTATTTCGACTGAGCGAAAACATTCAGTACTTC. Protein sequence: CASSLFRLSENIQYF.

V is TRBV6-2 or TRBV6-3 and J is TRBJ2-1; TRBD2 matches 10 bases. V trimming: 2 bases; J trimming: 3 bases; junction bases outside the gene matches: 7. The CDR3 loop spans 17 amino acids. In germline, CDR1 is MNHEY, CDR2 SVGEGT. The CDR3 region has the DNA TGTGCCAGCAGTTACAGCCCTCTAGCGGGGGTCTACAATGAGCAGTTCTTC. Its translation: CASSYSPLAGVYNEQFF.

The chain is built from TRBV2 and TRBJ2-7; 11 nucleotides line up with TRBD2. Unmatched junction bases numbered 7, after V lost 7 bases and J lost 11 bases. Germline V gene data show CDR1 as SNHLY and CDR2 as FYNNEI. The CDR3 contains 12 residues. The CDR3 loop reads CASNPTSGAKYF. The CDR3 nucleotides read TGTGCCAGCAATCCGACTAGCGGGGCGAAGTACTTC.

The chain uses TRBV5-1 and TRBJ2-2, with D possibly being TRBD2 (5 bases). The V gene's germline CDR1 is SGHRS and CDR2 YFSETQ. The CDR3 runs 15 residues. Trimming left V 4 bases short and J 6 bases short, with 16 bases between. The CDR3 bases are TGCGCCAGCAGCATTCCACGGGATGGTTCCGGGGAGCTGTTTTTT. The encoded protein is CASSIPRDGSGELFF.

Many counts were recorded for this clone. This chain joins TRBV3-1 (or the pseudogene TRBV3-2) and TRBJ1-5; 10 bases are a match to TRBD1. The CDR3 is 17 residues long. Germline V gene sequence: CDR1 LGHDT, CDR2 YNNKEL (reference sequence). Losses at the gene ends were 6 bases for V and 4 bases for J; bases not matched to a gene: 12. CDR3 DNA: TGTGCCAGCAGGCGACCACCAAGACAGGGGGCGAATCAGCCCCAGCATTTT. This codes for CASRRPPRQGANQPQHF.

The chain is built from TRBV6-5 and TRBJ2-1; 10 positions agree with TRBD2. This CDR3 is 14 amino acids long. Germline lookup yields CDR1 MNHEY and CDR2 SVGAGI. V lost 8 bases, J lost 9 bases, and 10 bases stayed unmatched. DNA of the CDR3: TGTGCCAGCCATTCTAGCGGGAGTTCTATTGAGCAGTTCTTC. Translated: CASHSSGSSIEQFF.

The CDR3 nucleotides read TGTGCCATCAGTGAGAGGACAGCCAGCTCCTACGAGCAGTACTTC. Amino acids: CAISERTASSYEQYF. V is TRBV10-3 and J is TRBJ2-7; TRBD1 might be the D (6 bases). V was trimmed by 2 bases and J by 0 bases, leaving 11 bases between them. The CDR3 has 15 amino acids. Germline V lookup: CDR1 ENHRY, CDR2 SYGVKD.

The V and J genes are TRBV14 and TRBJ1-1; a possible D gene is TRBD1 (6 bases). The V and J ends lost 3 bases and 7 bases respectively, with 15 bases between them. The CDR3 totals 14 residues. CDR1 is SGHDN and CDR2 is FVKESK in the germline V gene. This chain's CDR3 is CASSHYRDNGEAFF. The CDR3 DNA reads TGTGCCAGCAGCCATTACCGGGACAATGGTGAAGCTTTCTTT.

This CDR3 reads CASSSNYEQYF. CDR3 bases: TGTGCCAGCAGCTCCAACTACGAGCAGTACTTC. V is TRBV7-8 and J is TRBJ2-7; no clear D. The CDR3 is 11 amino acids. CDR1 and CDR2 from the germline V gene are SGHVS and FQNEAQ. Trimming pared 4 bases from V and 3 bases from J, leaving 4 bases between. The complete variable domain, with remaining parts taken from reference TRBV7-8 and TRBJ2-7, reads GAGVSQSPRYKVAKRGQDVALRCDPISGHVSLFWYQQALGQGPEFLTYFQNEAQLDKSGLPSDRFFAERPEGSVSTLKIQRTQQEDSAVYLCASSSNYEQYFGPGTRLTVT.

The V and J genes are TRBV28 and TRBJ1-4; D ambiguous. This CDR3 has 13 residues. CDR1 is MDHEN and CDR2 is SYDVKM in the germline V gene. Deletions cut 7 bases from V and 2 bases from J, with 8 bases between. CDR3 protein: CASKQVTNEKLFF. The CDR3 DNA reads as TGTGCCAGCAAGCAGGTTACTAATGAAAAACTGTTTTTT.

This chain uses TRBV24-1 with TRBJ1-5; D is possibly TRBD1 (6 bases). The CDR3 length is 13 residues. Trimming removed 9 bases at V and 2 bases at J, with 10 bases between. Germline CDR1 is KGHDR and CDR2 is SFDVKD. The CDR3 region is CATQGNGNQPQHF. CDR3 nucleotide sequence: TGTGCCACCCAGGGGAATGGCAATCAGCCCCAGCATTTT.

This clone was seen many times. This rearrangement joins TRBV5-1 to TRBJ1-6; possible D gene TRBD1, 5 bases. There are 14 residues in the CDR3. Germline V gene lookup returns CDR1 SGHRS and CDR2 YFSETQ. Trimming cost V 3 bases and J 10 bases, with 14 bases left between them. The CDR3 DNA sequence: TGCGCCAGCAGCTCTCTAGGGGCGAGGTCACCCCTCCACTTT. It translates to CASSSLGARSPLHF. The full variable domain, rest sourced from reference TRBV5-1 and TRBJ1-6, is KAGVTQTPRYLIKTRGQQVTLSCSPISGHRSVSWYQQTPGQGLQFLFEYFSETQRNKGNFPGRFSGRQFSNSRSEMNVSTLELGDSALYLCASSSLGARSPLHFGNGTRLTVT.

The chain recombines TRBV15 with TRBJ2-7; no reliable D call. V lost 5 bases, J lost 2 bases, and 10 bases lay in between. The CDR3 is made up of 13 amino acids. From germline, CDR1 is LNHNV and CDR2 YYDKDF (reference sequence). This chain's CDR3 is CATSPGRAYEQYF. CDR3 DNA: TGTGCCACCAGCCCCGGTCGGGCCTACGAGCAGTACTTC.

The gene calls are TRBV5-1 and TRBJ1-2, with 10 bases lining up with TRBD1. Germline V gives CDR1 SGHRS, CDR2 YFSETQ. The CDR3 consists of 15 residues. Unmatched junction bases numbered 12, after V lost 4 bases and J lost 9 bases. CDR3 sequence: CASSQGGRTGGSYTF. The CDR3 nucleotides are TGCGCCAGCAGCCAAGGCGGGAGGACAGGGGGGAGCTACACCTTC.

The rearrangement joins TRBV12-3 or TRBV12-4 to TRBJ1-1; TRBD1 agrees at 7 bases. The junction had 5 bases not matched to a gene; V was cut back by 5 bases and J by 5 bases. The CDR3 length is 13 residues. CDR3 loop: CASSLKGATEAFF. The CDR3 DNA reads as TGTGCCAGCAGTCTCAAGGGGGCTACTGAAGCTTTCTTT.

This clone was seen only a few times. This sequence joins TRBV9 and TRBJ1-4, with 7 bases aligning to TRBD1. The CDR3 consists of 15 residues. The germline gives CDR1 SGDLS, CDR2 YYNGEE. V was pared by 2 bases and J by 0 bases, with 1 base of the junction left unmatched. CDR3 in amino acids: CASSVQGATNEKLFF. In nucleotides, the CDR3 is TGTGCCAGCAGCGTTCAGGGGGCAACTAATGAAAAACTGTTTTTT.

The V and J genes are TRBV11-2 and TRBJ2-1; 13 bases fit TRBD2. Unmatched junction bases numbered 1, after V lost 1 base and J lost 7 bases. The CDR3 runs to 15 residues. Germline loops: CDR1 SGHAT, CDR2 FQNNGV. The CDR3 here is CASSLGTSGRNEQFF. CDR3 nucleotide sequence: TGTGCCAGCAGCTTAGGGACTAGCGGGAGAAATGAGCAGTTCTTC.

This chain uses TRBV7-2 with TRBJ2-2, with TRBD1 matching over 7 bases. The V and J ends lost 5 bases and 5 bases, in that order; junction bases with no gene match: 2. Germline lookup yields CDR1 SGHTA and CDR2 FQGNSA. The CDR3 has 13 amino acids. The CDR3 sequence is CASSPGQTGELFF. In nucleotides, the CDR3 is TGTGCCAGCAGCCCGGGACAGACCGGGGAGCTGTTTTTT.